This is a list of T cell receptor beta chains from one sample in a study of blood T cell repertoires in COVID-19. Profiling relied on immunoSEQ multiplex PCR, and the TCRdb table lists in-frame clones only, not all of them. The sample includes about 87,000 clones, around four fifths seen only once; the top ten take about 2%. Material for sequencing was peripheral blood. These receptor sequences come from a woman between 70 and 85 years old with acute or convalescent COVID-19. Both conserved end residues are part of each CDR3. Fields, in order: CDR3 length, V gene, D gene, J gene, clone size, CDR3 DNA, CDR3 protein. D genes are given only for firm matches. Not all rows give a size; the values are once, few, many and, for expanded clones, a class.

length: 13; V: TRBV6-5; D: -; J: TRBJ1-6; size: -; DNA: TGTGCCAGCAGTTACAGGAGTAATTCACCCCTCCACTTT; CDR3: CASSYRSNSPLHF
length: 16; V: TRBV19; D: TRBD1; J: TRBJ2-7; size: -; DNA: TGTGCCAGTAGTCCAGGAACAGGGGGCCGGACCTACGAGCAGTACTTC; CDR3: CASSPGTGGRTYEQYF
length: 15; V: TRBV3-1/TRBV3-2; D: -; J: TRBJ1-4; size: -; DNA: TGTGCCAGCAGCCAAGACAGGGGAAGTAATGAAAAACTGTTTTTT; CDR3: CASSQDRGSNEKLFF
length: 19; V: TRBV7-9; D: TRBD1; J: TRBJ2-7; size: -; DNA: TGTGCCAGCAGCTTCCCTGGGACAGGGGCGTCTTTGATGGTTTACGAGCAGTACTTC; CDR3: CASSFPGTGASLMVYEQYF
length: 14; V: TRBV18; D: -; J: TRBJ1-4; size: few; DNA: TGTGCCAGCTCACCCGGGGGGGCGGACGAAAAACTGTTTTTT; CDR3: CASSPGGADEKLFF
length: 12; V: TRBV7-2; D: -; J: TRBJ2-7; size: -; DNA: TGTGCCAGCAGCCCTAGCTCCTACGAGCAGTACTTC; CDR3: CASSPSSYEQYF
length: 14; V: TRBV6-1; D: TRBD1; J: TRBJ1-2; size: -; DNA: TGTGCCAGCAGTGAAGCTGGACAGGTCTATGGCTACACCTTC; CDR3: CASSEAGQVYGYTF
length: 15; V: TRBV5-1; D: -; J: TRBJ1-4; size: -; DNA: TGCGCCAGCAGCTTGGATGGGCTTGCTAATGAAAAACTGTTTTTT; CDR3: CASSLDGLANEKLFF
length: 14; V: TRBV11-3; D: -; J: TRBJ1-2; size: -; DNA: TGTGCCAGCAGCTTCCCCGGGGGGGATAACGGCTACACCTTC; CDR3: CASSFPGGDNGYTF
length: 16; V: TRBV5-1; D: -; J: TRBJ1-2; size: once; DNA: TGCGCCAGCAGCTTGATGTGGCAGGGCGGAGACTATGGCTACACCTTC; CDR3: CASSLMWQGGDYGYTF
length: 13; V: TRBV2; D: -; J: TRBJ1-1; size: -; DNA: TGTGCCAGCTTTCAGGGTCCGAACACTGAAGCTTTCTTT; CDR3: CASFQGPNTEAFF
length: 13; V: TRBV6-2/TRBV6-3; D: -; J: TRBJ1-1; size: -; DNA: TGTGCCAGCAGTTACGTTCAGGGGACTGAAGCTTTCTTT; CDR3: CASSYVQGTEAFF
length: 15; V: TRBV19; D: -; J: TRBJ1-5; size: -; DNA: TGTGCCAGTAGTGTAGGGGGGGGTGTTGATCAGCCCCAGCATTTT; CDR3: CASSVGGGVDQPQHF
length: 15; V: TRBV7-2; D: TRBD1; J: TRBJ2-5; size: -; DNA: TGTGCCAGCAGCTATCAAGGGACAGGGAAAGAGACCCAGTACTTC; CDR3: CASSYQGTGKETQYF
length: 14; V: TRBV10-3; D: -; J: TRBJ1-3; size: -; DNA: TGTGCCATCAGTGAGCAACAGAAAGGAAACACCATATATTTT; CDR3: CAISEQQKGNTIYF
length: 16; V: TRBV5-1; D: -; J: TRBJ1-4; size: -; DNA: TGCGCCAGCAGCGGCATTTCTGGGGGCTTCGCAGAAAAACTGTTTTTT; CDR3: CASSGISGGFAEKLFF
length: 15; V: TRBV10-1; D: TRBD2; J: TRBJ2-3; size: -; DNA: TGCGCCAGCAGTGAGAAGCGGGGGGCTGTAGATACGCAGTATTTT; CDR3: CASSEKRGAVDTQYF
length: 15; V: TRBV16; D: -; J: TRBJ2-1; size: few; DNA: TGTGCCAGCAGTCAACAGGGTTTAGGTTTCAATGAGCAGTTCTTC; CDR3: CASSQQGLGFNEQFF
length: 14; V: TRBV4-1; D: -; J: TRBJ1-2; size: -; DNA: TGCGCCAGCAGCCAAGATCGTGAGGGCGATGGCTACACCTTC; CDR3: CASSQDREGDGYTF
length: 14; V: TRBV2; D: TRBD1; J: TRBJ2-7; size: few; DNA: TGTGCCAGCGAAGAGGGGGGACAGGCACTCGAGCAGTACTTC; CDR3: CASEEGGQALEQYF
length: 15; V: TRBV5-1; D: TRBD1; J: TRBJ1-3; size: -; DNA: TGCGCCAGCAGCTCGACAGGGATCTCTGGAAACACCATATATTTT; CDR3: CASSSTGISGNTIYF
length: 15; V: TRBV7-2; D: TRBD1; J: TRBJ1-4; size: -; DNA: TGTGCCAGCAGCTTAGTCCGGGACAGGGCTGAAAAACTGTTTTTT; CDR3: CASSLVRDRAEKLFF
length: 14; V: TRBV10-2; D: -; J: TRBJ2-3; size: -; DNA: TGCGCCAGCAGTTGGCAGGCGGGGACAGATACGCAGTATTTT; CDR3: CASSWQAGTDTQYF
length: 16; V: TRBV11-3; D: -; J: TRBJ1-1; size: -; DNA: TGTGCCAGCAGTTCCCAGGGGCCACCCTTGAACACTGAAGCTTTCTTT; CDR3: CASSSQGPPLNTEAFF
length: 14; V: TRBV19; D: -; J: TRBJ2-5; size: once; DNA: TGTGCCAGTAGTATTTTCTTTGGAGGGGAGACCCAGTACTTC; CDR3: CASSIFFGGETQYF
length: 12; V: TRBV12-3/TRBV12-4; D: -; J: TRBJ2-3; size: -; DNA: TGTGCCAGCAGCTTCCAGGAAGATACGCAGTATTTT; CDR3: CASSFQEDTQYF
length: 15; V: TRBV3-1/TRBV3-2; D: -; J: TRBJ1-2; size: -; DNA: TGTGCCAGCAGCCAGGGCAACTTATATAACTATGGCTACACCTTC; CDR3: CASSQGNLYNYGYTF
length: 14; V: TRBV5-1; D: -; J: TRBJ1-1; size: -; DNA: TGCGCCAGCAGCTTGAGCCCTGGGGAGTTATACGCTTTCTTT; CDR3: CASSLSPGELYAFF
length: 16; V: TRBV5-1; D: -; J: TRBJ2-2; size: -; DNA: TGCGCCAGCAGCTTGCATCGGTTAGTGGACACCGGGGAGCTGTTTTTT; CDR3: CASSLHRLVDTGELFF